A selection of T cell receptor beta chains follows, all from one sample in a study of blood T cell repertoires in COVID-19. Only in-frame clones appear in the TCRdb table, and some are missing; sequencing was by immunoSEQ multiplex PCR. The profile covers around 94,000 clones, with over 65% appearing a single time and around 4.3% taken by the ten largest. The specimen was peripheral blood. Every receptor here comes from a human donor in a cohort sampled during active COVID-19. Both conserved end residues are trimmed from each CDR3.

j_call v_call cdr3_aa
TRBJ2-3 TRBV6-5 ASSYSGQGIDTQY
TRBJ1-1 TRBV9 ASSAHEGQYTEAF
TRBJ1-4 TRBV4-3 ASSQDGREDEKLF
TRBJ1-3 TRBV10-1 ASSPGESGNTIY
TRBJ1-5 TRBV5-8 ASSATGGQPQH
TRBJ1-4 TRBV7-9 ASRPGTGDNEKLF
TRBJ2-3 TRBV14 ASSPLPGGSTDTQY
TRBJ1-4 TRBV7-9 ASSRPTGGNEKLF
TRBJ2-3 TRBV28 ASSSSHGTSGLNTQY
TRBJ1-1 TRBV7-3 ASSSKDRIEAF
TRBJ1-2 TRBV21-1 ASSPGRGTYGYT
TRBJ1-5 TRBV12-5 ASGRGSNQPQH
TRBJ1-1 TRBV6-5 ASRGTTGDTEAF
TRBJ2-7 TRBV27 ASSFIQGATYEQY
TRBJ1-1 TRBV7-6 ASSWGDRGGGNTEAF
TRBJ2-7 TRBV7-2 ASSFGTGSTYEQY
TRBJ1-2 TRBV28 ASSLRAYGYT
TRBJ2-7 TRBV2 ASSETRAGGNYEQY
TRBJ2-6 TRBV6-6 ASRYFEVSGANVLT
TRBJ1-1 TRBV28 ASWGDTEAF
TRBJ2-5 TRBV7-9 ASSNIGGTQY